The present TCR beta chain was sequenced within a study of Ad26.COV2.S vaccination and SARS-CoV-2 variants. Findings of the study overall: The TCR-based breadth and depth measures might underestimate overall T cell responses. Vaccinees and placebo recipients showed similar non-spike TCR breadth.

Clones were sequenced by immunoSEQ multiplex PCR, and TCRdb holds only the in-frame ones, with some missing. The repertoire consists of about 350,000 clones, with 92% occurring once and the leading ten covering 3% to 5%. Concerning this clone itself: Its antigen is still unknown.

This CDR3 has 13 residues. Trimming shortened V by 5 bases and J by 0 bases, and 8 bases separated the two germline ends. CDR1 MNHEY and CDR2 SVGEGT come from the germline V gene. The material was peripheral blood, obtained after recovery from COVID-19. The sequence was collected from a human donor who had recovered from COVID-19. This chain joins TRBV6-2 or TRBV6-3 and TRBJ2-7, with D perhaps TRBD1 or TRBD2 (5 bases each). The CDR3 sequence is CASSGGSSYEQYF. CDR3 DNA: TGTGCCAGCAGTGGGGGTAGCTCCTACGAGCAGTACTTC.